This T cell receptor (beta chain) was identified during a study of shared clonotypes between healthy human individuals. Authors' data handling: Junction-only sequences without quality scores were provided by ImmunoSEQ, so filtering was different. The protocol was immunoSEQ multiplex PCR, while the TCRdb copy is restricted to in-frame clones and leaves out a portion. That table furnishes V, J and clone size, whereas the DNA furnished D and trimming. This sample yields some 650,000 clones, of which 97% are seen a single time; approximately 0.057% belongs to the top ten. Among the donors, all were Caucasian adults who lived in Nashville, Tennessee. Sequenced material: naive CD4+ T cells sorted from blood. Specified subset: CD45RA+ positively selected. The TCR sequence derives from a woman in her 30s in good health.

CDR3 bases: TGTGCCAGTAACCCGGCAGGGGCCAAACATCGATGGCCCCAGCATTTT. Residues: CASNPAGAKHRWPQHF. The chain couples TRBV19 to TRBJ1-5, with TRBD1 as a possible D gene (6 bases). This CDR3 has 16 residues. CDR1 LNHDA and CDR2 SQIVND come from the germline V gene (reference sequence). Trimming took 7 bases from V and 9 from J, leaving 25 bases between them.